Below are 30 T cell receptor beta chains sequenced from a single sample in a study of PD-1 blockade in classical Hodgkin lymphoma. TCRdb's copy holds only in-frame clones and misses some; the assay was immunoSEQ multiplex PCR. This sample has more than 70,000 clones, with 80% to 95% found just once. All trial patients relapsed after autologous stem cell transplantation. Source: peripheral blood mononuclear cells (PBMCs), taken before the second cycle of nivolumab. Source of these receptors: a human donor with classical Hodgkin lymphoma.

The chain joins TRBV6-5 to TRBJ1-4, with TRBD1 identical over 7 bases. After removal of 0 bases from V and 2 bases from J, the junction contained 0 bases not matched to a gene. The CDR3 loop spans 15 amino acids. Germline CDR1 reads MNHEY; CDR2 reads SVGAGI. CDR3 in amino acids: CASSYSQGTNEKLFF. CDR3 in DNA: TGTGCCAGCAGTTACTCACAGGGGACTAATGAAAAACTGTTTTTT.

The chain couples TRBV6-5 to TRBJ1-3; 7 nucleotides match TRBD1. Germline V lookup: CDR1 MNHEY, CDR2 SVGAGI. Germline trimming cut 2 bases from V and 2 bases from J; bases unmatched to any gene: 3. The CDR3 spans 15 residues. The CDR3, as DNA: TGTGCCAGCAGTTACGAAGGGGGCGCTGGAAACACCATATATTTT. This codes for CASSYEGGAGNTIYF.

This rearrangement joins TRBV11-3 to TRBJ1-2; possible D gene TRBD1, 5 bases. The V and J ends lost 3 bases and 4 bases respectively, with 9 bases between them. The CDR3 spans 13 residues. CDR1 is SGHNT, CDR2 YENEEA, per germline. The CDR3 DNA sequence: TGTGCCAGCAGCTTTGACAGATCCTATGGCTACACCTTC. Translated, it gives CASSFDRSYGYTF.

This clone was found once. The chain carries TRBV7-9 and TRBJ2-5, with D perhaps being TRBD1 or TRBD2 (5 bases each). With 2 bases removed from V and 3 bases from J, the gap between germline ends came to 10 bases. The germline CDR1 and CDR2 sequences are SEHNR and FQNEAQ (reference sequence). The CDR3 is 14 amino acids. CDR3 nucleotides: TGTGCCAGCAGCTTAATGGGGGAGAAAGAGACCCAGTACTTC. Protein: CASSLMGEKETQYF. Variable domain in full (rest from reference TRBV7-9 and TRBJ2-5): DTGVSQNPRHKITKRGQNVTFRCDPISEHNRLYWYRQTLGQGPEFLTYFQNEAQLEKSRLLSDRFSAERPKGSFSTLEIQRTEQGDSAMYLCASSLMGEKETQYFGPGTRLLVL.

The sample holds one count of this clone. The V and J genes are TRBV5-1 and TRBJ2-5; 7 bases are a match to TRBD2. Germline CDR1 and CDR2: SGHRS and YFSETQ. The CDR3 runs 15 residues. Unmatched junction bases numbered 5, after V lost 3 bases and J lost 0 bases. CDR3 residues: CASSWASGYQETQYF. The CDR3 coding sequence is TGCGCCAGCAGCTGGGCTAGCGGTTACCAAGAGACCCAGTACTTC.

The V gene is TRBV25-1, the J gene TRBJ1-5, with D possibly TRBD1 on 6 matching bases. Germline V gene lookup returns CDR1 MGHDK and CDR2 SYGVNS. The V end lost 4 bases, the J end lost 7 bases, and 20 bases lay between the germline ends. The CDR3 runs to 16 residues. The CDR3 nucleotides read TGTGCCAGCAGTGGCCCCGGGACACCTCTAACACAGCCCCAGCATTTT. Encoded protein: CASSGPGTPLTQPQHF.

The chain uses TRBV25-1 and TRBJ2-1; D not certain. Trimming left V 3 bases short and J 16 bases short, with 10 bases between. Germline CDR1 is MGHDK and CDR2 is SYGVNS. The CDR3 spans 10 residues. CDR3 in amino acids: CASSESSLFF. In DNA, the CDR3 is TGTGCCAGCAGTGAGTCCTCCCTTTTCTTC.

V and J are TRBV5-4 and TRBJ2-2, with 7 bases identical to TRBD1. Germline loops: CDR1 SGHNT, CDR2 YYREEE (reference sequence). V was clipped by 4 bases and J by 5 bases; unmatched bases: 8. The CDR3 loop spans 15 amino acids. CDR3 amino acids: CASSESGGRTGELFF. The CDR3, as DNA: TGTGCCAGCAGCGAATCAGGGGGAAGGACCGGGGAGCTGTTTTTT.

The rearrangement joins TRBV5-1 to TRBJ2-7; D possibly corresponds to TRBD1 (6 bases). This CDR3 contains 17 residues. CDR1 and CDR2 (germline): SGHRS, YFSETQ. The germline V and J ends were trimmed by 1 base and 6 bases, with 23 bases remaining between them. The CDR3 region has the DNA TGCGCCAGCAGCTTGAAAGGCCCAACGAGGGGGTCAAGCGAGCAGTACTTC. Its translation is CASSLKGPTRGSSEQYF.

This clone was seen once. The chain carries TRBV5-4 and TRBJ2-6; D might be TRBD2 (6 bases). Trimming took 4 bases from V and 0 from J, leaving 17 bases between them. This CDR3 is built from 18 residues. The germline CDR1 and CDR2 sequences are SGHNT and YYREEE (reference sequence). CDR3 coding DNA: TGTGCCAGCAGCCATGGGGGGAAGATCAGCTCTGGGGCCAACGTCCTGACTTTC. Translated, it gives CASSHGGKISSGANVLTF.

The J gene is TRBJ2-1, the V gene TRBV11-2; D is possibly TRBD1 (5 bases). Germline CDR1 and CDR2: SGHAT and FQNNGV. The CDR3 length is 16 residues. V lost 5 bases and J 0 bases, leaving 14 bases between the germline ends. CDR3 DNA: TGTGCCAGCAGCCACTGGGGCACGAGCTCCTACAATGAGCAGTTCTTC. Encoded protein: CASSHWGTSSYNEQFF. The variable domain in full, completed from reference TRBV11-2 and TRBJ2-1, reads EAGVAQSPRYKIIEKRQSVAFWCNPISGHATLYWYQQILGQGPKLLIQFQNNGVVDDSQLPKDRFSAERLKGVDSTLKIQPAKLEDSAVYLCASSHWGTSSYNEQFFGPGTRLTVL.

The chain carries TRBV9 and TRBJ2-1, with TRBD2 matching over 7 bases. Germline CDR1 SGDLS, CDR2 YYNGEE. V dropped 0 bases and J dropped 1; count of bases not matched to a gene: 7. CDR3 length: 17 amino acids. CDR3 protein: CASSVERGGPSYNEQFF. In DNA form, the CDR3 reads TGTGCCAGCAGCGTAGAACGGGGAGGGCCATCCTACAATGAGCAGTTCTTC.

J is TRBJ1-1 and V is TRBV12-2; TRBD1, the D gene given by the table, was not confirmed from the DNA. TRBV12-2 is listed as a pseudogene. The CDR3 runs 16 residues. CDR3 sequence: CASRLASRDRYTEAFF. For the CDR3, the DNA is TGTGCAAGTCGCTTAGCGTCCAGGGACAGATACACTGAAGCTTTCTTT.

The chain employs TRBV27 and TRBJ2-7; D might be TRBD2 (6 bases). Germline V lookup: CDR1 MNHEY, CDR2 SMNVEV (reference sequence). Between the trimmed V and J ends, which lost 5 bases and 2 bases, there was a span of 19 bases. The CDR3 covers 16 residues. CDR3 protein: CASSQTLGSFAYEQYF. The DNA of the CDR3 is TGTGCCAGCAGTCAAACACTCGGGAGTTTCGCCTACGAGCAGTACTTC.

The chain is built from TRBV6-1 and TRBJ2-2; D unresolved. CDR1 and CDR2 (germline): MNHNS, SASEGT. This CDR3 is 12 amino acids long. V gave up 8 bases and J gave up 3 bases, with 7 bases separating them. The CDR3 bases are TGTGCCAGCGGGAAGGACACCGGGGAGCTGTTTTTT. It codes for CASGKDTGELFF.

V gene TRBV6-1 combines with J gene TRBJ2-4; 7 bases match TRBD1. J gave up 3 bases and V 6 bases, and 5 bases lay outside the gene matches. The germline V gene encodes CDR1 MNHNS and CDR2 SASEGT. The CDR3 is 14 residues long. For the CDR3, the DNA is TGTGCCAGCAGCAGGGGGTTGGGCAAAAACATTCAGTACTTC. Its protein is CASSRGLGKNIQYF.

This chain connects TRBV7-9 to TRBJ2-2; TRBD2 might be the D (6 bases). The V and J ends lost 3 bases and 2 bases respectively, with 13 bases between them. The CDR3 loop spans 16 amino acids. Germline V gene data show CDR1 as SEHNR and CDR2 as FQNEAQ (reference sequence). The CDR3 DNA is TGTGCCAGCAGCTTGCTAGCGATGGGTAACACCGGGGAGCTGTTTTTT. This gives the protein CASSLLAMGNTGELFF.

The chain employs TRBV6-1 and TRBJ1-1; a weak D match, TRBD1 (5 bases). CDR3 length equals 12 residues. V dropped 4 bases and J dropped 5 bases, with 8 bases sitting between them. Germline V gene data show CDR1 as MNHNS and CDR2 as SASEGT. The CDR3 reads CASSGWGTEAFF. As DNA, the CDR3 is TGTGCCAGCAGTGGATGGGGGACTGAAGCTTTCTTT.

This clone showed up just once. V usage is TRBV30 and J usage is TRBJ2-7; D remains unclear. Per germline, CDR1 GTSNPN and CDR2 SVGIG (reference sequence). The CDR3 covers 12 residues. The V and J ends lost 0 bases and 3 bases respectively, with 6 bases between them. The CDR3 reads CAWSVKFYEQYF. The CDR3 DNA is TGTGCCTGGAGTGTTAAATTCTACGAGCAGTACTTC.

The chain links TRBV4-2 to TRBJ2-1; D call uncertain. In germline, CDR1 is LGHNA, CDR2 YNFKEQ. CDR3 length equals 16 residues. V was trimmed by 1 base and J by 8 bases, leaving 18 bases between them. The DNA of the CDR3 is TGTGCCAGCAGCCAAGCGACCTCGTCTCGTATGGATGAGCAGTTCTTC. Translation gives CASSQATSSRMDEQFF.

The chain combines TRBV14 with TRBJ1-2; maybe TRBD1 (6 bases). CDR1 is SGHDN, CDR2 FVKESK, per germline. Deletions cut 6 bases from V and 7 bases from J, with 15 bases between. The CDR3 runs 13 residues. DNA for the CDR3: TGTGCCAGCAGTCGACAGGACAAACTTGGCTACACCTTC. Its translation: CASSRQDKLGYTF.

The CDR3 sequence is CASSQRIAGATYNEQFF. The CDR3 nucleotides are TGCGCCAGCAGCCAGAGGATAGCGGGAGCGACCTACAATGAGCAGTTCTTC. The chain combines TRBV4-1 with TRBJ2-1; TRBD2 agrees at 9 bases. The CDR3 is 17 residues long. Germline CDR1 and CDR2: MGHRA and YSYEKL. V trimming: 3 bases; J trimming: 2 bases; junction bases outside the gene matches: 8.

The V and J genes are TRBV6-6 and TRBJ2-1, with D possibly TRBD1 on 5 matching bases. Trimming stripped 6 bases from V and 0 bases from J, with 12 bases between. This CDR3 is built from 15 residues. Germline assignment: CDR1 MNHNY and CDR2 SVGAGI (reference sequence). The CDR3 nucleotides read TGTGCCAGCAGCTTTGACAGTGGCTCCTACAATGAGCAGTTCTTC. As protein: CASSFDSGSYNEQFF.

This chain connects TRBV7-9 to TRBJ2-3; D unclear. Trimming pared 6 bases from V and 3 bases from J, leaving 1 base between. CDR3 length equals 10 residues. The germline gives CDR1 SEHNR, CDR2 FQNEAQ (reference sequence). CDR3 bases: TGTGCCAGCAGGACAGATACGCAGTATTTT. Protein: CASRTDTQYF.

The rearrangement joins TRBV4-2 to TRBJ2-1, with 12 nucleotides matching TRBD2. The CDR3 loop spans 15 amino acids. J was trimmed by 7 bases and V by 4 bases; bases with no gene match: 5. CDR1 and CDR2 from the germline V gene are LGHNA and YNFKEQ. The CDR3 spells CASSLGLAGHNEQFF. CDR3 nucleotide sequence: TGTGCCAGCAGCCTCGGACTAGCGGGACATAATGAGCAGTTCTTC.

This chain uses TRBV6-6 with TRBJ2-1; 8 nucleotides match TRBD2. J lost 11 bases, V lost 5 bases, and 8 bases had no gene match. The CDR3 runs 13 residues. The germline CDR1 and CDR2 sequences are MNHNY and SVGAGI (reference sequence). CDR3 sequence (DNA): TGTGCCAGCAGTCACGGACTAGCAGGCAAGCAGTTCTTC. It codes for CASSHGLAGKQFF.

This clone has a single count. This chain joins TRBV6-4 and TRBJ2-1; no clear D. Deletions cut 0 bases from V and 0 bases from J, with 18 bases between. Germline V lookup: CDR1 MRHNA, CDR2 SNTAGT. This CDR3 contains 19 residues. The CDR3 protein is CASSDSHDRLPSSYNEQFF. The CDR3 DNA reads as TGTGCCAGCAGTGACTCTCATGACCGTCTACCGAGCTCCTACAATGAGCAGTTCTTC.

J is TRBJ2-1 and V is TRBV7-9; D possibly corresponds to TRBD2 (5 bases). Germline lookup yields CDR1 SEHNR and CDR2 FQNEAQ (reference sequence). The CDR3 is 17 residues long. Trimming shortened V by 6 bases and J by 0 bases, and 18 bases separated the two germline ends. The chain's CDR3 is CASSEKRTGDSYNEQFF. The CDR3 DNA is TGTGCCAGCAGTGAAAAACGGACTGGCGACTCCTACAATGAGCAGTTCTTC.

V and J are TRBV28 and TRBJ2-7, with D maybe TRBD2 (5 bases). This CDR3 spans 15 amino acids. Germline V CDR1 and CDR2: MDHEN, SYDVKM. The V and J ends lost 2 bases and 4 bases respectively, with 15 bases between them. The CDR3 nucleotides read TGTGCCAGCAGTTTAGGTCTAGAGGGTAGGTACGAGCAGTACTTC. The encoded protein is CASSLGLEGRYEQYF.

CDR3 DNA: TGTGCCAGCAAGCTAGCGGGAGGCTACGAGCAGTACTTC. Translating it yields CASKLAGGYEQYF. The chain joins TRBV19 to TRBJ2-7; TRBD2 aligns across 11 bases. This CDR3 region has 13 residues. The germline gives CDR1 LNHDA, CDR2 SQIVND (reference sequence). The J segment lost 3 bases and the V segment lost 9 bases, leaving 4 bases of the junction unmatched.